The text below deals with one T cell receptor (beta chain). The source of the sample is a study of CD8+CD57+ T cells in acquired aplastic anemia. About the research overall: Each DNA sample taken from sorted CD4+ and CD8+ cells came to around 2.9 ug on average.

The sequenced patients had an expansion of CD8+CD57+ cells seen by flow cytometry. Germline CDR1 reads SGHTA; CDR2 reads FQGTGA. The length of the CDR3 is 13 residues. Trimming took 5 bases from V and 9 from J; bases not matched to a gene: 6. Profiling of TCR beta VDJ combinations and CDR3 sequences used genomic DNA as template. TCRdb re-derived calls from the reads in MiXCR, one entry per CDR3 protein. The sample gives 150,000 to 200,000 distinct CDR3 sequences, 63% of which show up once; approximately 40% is in the top ten. This sequence joins TRBV7-3 and TRBJ2-1; 8 bases map to TRBD2. This TCR came from a human donor with aplastic anemia. The sequencing input was sorted CD4+, CD8+, or CD8+CD57+ T cells (not recorded which) from PBMCs. This chain's CDR3 is CASSPGLAFEQFF. CDR3 nucleotides: TGTGCCAGCAGCCCCGGACTAGCCTTTGAGCAGTTCTTC. The full variable domain, in which reference TRBV7-3 and TRBJ2-1 provide the parts outside the CDR3, is GAGVSQTPSNKVTEKGKYVELRCDPISGHTALYWYRQSLGQGPEFLIYFQGTGAADDSGLPNDRFFAVRPEGSVSTLKIQRTERGDSAVYLCASSPGLAFEQFFGPGTRLTVL.